Listed here is a single T cell receptor beta chain. The antigen remains undetermined. Assay: immunoSEQ multiplex PCR; the TCRdb copy retains only in-frame clones and omits some. The sample lists roughly 80,000 clones, roughly 80% seen once, with over 0.7% in the top ten. The V gene lost 1 base and the J gene lost 0 bases, with 10 bases spanning the gap. The CDR3 is 15 amino acids. Germline assignment: CDR1 SGHTA and CDR2 FQGNSA. The sample is drawn from a study of OX40 agonist ivuxolimab in advanced cancers. Findings and limits, study-wide: The study found that CD8+ T cells averaged more expanded clones than CD4+. At 0.1 to 3.0 mg/kg and by week 6, clonal expansion occurred in CD4+ and CD8+ blood T cells. Among some nonresponders, normalized T-cell clonal expansion was also low.

The TCR comes from an adult with an advanced solid tumor such as melanoma, head and neck, liver or kidney cancer. This rearrangement joins TRBV7-2 to TRBJ2-7; D perhaps matches TRBD2 (6 bases). The sequencing used CD4+ or CD8+ T cells sorted from blood, collected in a trial of the OX40 agonist ivuxolimab. This chain's CDR3 is CASSLGAGTSYEQYF. The CDR3 DNA reads TGTGCCAGCAGCTTAGGGGCGGGGACCTCCTACGAGCAGTACTTC.